A single sample is the source of the 6 T cell receptor beta chains below, sequenced in a study of OX40 agonist ivuxolimab in advanced cancers. TCRdb keeps only in-frame clones here, not all; method: immunoSEQ multiplex PCR. The profile covers around 72,000 clones, with 75% to 90% appearing a single time and approximately 0.4% taken by the ten largest. Sequences were derived from CD4+ or CD8+ T cells sorted from blood, sampled in a trial of the OX40 agonist ivuxolimab. The origin of the receptors is an adult with an advanced solid tumor such as melanoma, head and neck, liver or kidney cancer.

This chain joins TRBV5-1 and TRBJ2-1; 9 positions match TRBD2. Unmatched junction bases numbered 16, after V lost 0 bases and J lost 12 bases. The germline V gene has CDR1 SGHRS and CDR2 YFSETQ. This CDR3 region has 17 residues. The CDR3 is CASSLEGSGSPSRGQFF. The CDR3 DNA is TGCGCCAGCAGCTTGGAGGGTAGCGGGAGCCCCTCTCGAGGGCAGTTCTTC.

The genes are TRBV18 and TRBJ2-1; D is unresolved. This CDR3 comprises 13 residues. The germline gives CDR1 KGHSH, CDR2 LQKENI. Deletions cut 1 base from V and 5 bases from J, with 6 bases between. The CDR3 DNA reads TGTGCCAGCTCACCACTGTCTGACAATGAGCAGTTCTTC. Translation gives CASSPLSDNEQFF.

J is TRBJ2-1 and V is TRBV15, with 8 bases matching TRBD2. V was pared by 0 bases and J by 7 bases, with 8 bases of the junction left unmatched. Germline CDR1 and CDR2: LNHNV and YYDKDF (reference sequence). The CDR3 is 16 amino acids. Here the CDR3 DNA reads TGTGCCACCAGCAGAGATGGAGGCGGGAGGAGGAATGAGCAGTTCTTC. Translation gives CATSRDGGGRRNEQFF.

The chain uses TRBV6-5 and TRBJ2-7; 9 nucleotides line up with TRBD1. V lost 6 bases and J lost 7; bases outside the gene matches: 13. Germline values: CDR1 MNHEY, CDR2 SVGAGI. The CDR3 has 15 residues. CDR3 protein: CASSPTGDRVREQYF. DNA for the CDR3: TGTGCCAGCAGCCCAACCGGGGACAGGGTACGAGAGCAGTACTTC.

V gene TRBV28 combines with J gene TRBJ2-7, with TRBD2 identical over 8 bases. With 7 bases clipped from V and 5 bases from J, the junction kept 10 bases outside the gene matches. This CDR3 contains 14 residues. Germline lookup yields CDR1 MDHEN and CDR2 SYDVKM. The CDR3 loop reads CASKSSWRGDEQYV. The CDR3 DNA reads TGTGCCAGCAAATCATCTTGGCGGGGGGACGAGCAGTACGTC.

The V and J genes are TRBV27 and TRBJ1-4; 7 positions agree with TRBD1. With V trimmed by 5 bases and J by 7 bases, 22 bases remained unmatched. The CDR3 totals 19 residues. Germline loops: CDR1 MNHEY, CDR2 SMNVEV (reference sequence). CDR3 in amino acids: CASSPLPPDREWLSEKLFF. Here the CDR3 DNA reads TGTGCCAGCAGTCCTCTTCCTCCAGACAGGGAGTGGCTTAGTGAAAAACTGTTTTTT.